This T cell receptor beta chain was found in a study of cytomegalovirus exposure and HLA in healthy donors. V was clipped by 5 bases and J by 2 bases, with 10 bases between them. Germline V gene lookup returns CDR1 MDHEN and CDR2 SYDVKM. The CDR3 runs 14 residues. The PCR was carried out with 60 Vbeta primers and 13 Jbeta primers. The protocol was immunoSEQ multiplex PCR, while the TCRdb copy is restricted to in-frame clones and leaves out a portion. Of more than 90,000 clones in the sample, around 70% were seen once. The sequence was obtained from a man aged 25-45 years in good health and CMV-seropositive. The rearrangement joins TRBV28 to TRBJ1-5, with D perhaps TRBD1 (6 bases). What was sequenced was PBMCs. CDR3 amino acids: CASSGTFRNQPQHF. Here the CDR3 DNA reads TGTGCCAGCAGTGGGACATTTCGCAATCAGCCCCAGCATTTT.